The 18 T cell receptor beta chains presented below share a single source sample, sequenced in a study of T-cell reconstitution after alpha-beta-depleted transplantation in children (dated by TCRdb to the mid-2010s). The library relied on PCR. Sequencing took place on an Illumina HiSeq 2500. TCR libraries were prepared with molecular barcoding, using unique molecular identifiers to normalize TCRbeta repertoire quantification. TCRdb trimmed public reads at Q25 via fastp, called clones via MiXCR and kept in-frame beta chains. Rows with a matching CDR3 protein are joined into one entry that keeps the most common DNA and genes. The sample records hundreds of thousands of distinct CDR3 sequences, roughly 33% of which are singletons. The ten largest make up around 2.3% of the sample. The material sequenced was PBMCs from the stem cell graft donor, taken from the stem cell graft. These TCRs come from a human donor who donated a stem cell graft to a child with aplastic anemia.

The V and J genes are TRBV6-5 and TRBJ2-5; D remains unclear. Germline V gene data show CDR1 as MNHEY and CDR2 as SVGAGI. The CDR3 spans 14 residues. Trimming shortened V by 4 bases and J by 2 bases, and 11 bases separated the two germline ends. CDR3 sequence (DNA): TGTGCCAGCAGTTTGAGACATCCACAAGAGACCCAGTACTTC. Translating it yields CASSLRHPQETQYF.

The chain employs TRBV7-2 and TRBJ2-7, with 13 bases identical to TRBD2. V was clipped by 5 bases and J by 6 bases; unmatched bases: 13. The CDR3 spans 17 residues. Per the germline V gene, CDR1 is SGHTA and CDR2 is FQGNSA. The CDR3 DNA follows: TGTGCCAGCAGCACAAAGAGGACTAGCGGGAGTTTGGGCGAGCAGTACTTC. This gives the protein CASSTKRTSGSLGEQYF.

This clonotype turned up a few times. The V gene is TRBV7-8, the J gene TRBJ2-1; D may match TRBD1 or TRBD2 (5 bases each). V gave up 6 bases and J gave up 7 bases, with 19 bases separating them. CDR1 is SGHVS, CDR2 FQNEAQ, per germline. The CDR3 runs 15 residues. CDR3 loop: CASRRPGANNNEQFF. In DNA, the CDR3 is TGTGCCAGCAGGCGTCCCGGGGCGAATAATAATGAGCAGTTCTTC.

This clonotype was detected only once. This rearrangement joins TRBV4-3 to TRBJ2-7; 11 nucleotides line up with TRBD2. Germline V gives CDR1 LGHNA, CDR2 YSLEER. CDR3 size: 16 residues. The ends lost 3 bases at V and 6 bases at J; junction bases unmatched: 10. The CDR3 DNA sequence: TGCGCCAGCAGCCAGTCTACTAGCGGGAGTTACCTCGAGCAGTACTTC. This sequence encodes CASSQSTSGSYLEQYF.

This clonotype was seen at least ten times. V gene TRBV1 combines with J gene TRBJ2-7; TRBD2 reflects the table's D call only, with no check against the DNA. TRBV1 corresponds to a pseudogene. The CDR3 has 18 amino acids. This CDR3 is CTSSHENVSKREGYEQYV. The CDR3, as DNA: TGCACCAGCAGCCATGAAAACGTTAGCAAAAGGGAGGGATACGAGCAGTACGTC.

The chain employs TRBV15 and TRBJ2-1; either TRBD1 or TRBD2 may fit D (7 bases each). Germline values: CDR1 LNHNV, CDR2 YYDKDF (reference sequence). The CDR3 extends over 16 amino acids. V was pared by 3 bases and J by 4 bases, with 16 bases between. The DNA for the CDR3 is TGTGCCACCAGCAGCAGGGGGGCGGGAGAGTACAATGAGCAGTTCTTC. Translated: CATSSRGAGEYNEQFF.

This clonotype came up many times. The gene calls are TRBV5-4 and TRBJ1-1; the D is unclear. Between the trimmed V and J ends, which lost 3 bases and 0 bases, there was a span of 3 bases. Germline V gene data show CDR1 as SGHNT and CDR2 as YYREEE (reference sequence). The CDR3 is 12 amino acids. CDR3 in DNA: TGTGCCAGCAGCTGGGTGAACACTGAAGCTTTCTTT. This encodes CASSWVNTEAFF.

This chain joins TRBV30 and TRBJ1-5, with D possibly being TRBD1 (6 bases). Trimming removed 0 bases from V and 0 bases from J, with 21 bases in between. In germline, CDR1 is GTSNPN, CDR2 SVGIG (reference sequence). This CDR3 comprises 19 residues. CDR3 DNA: TGTGCCTGGAGTGTACCAAAGACCAGGACAGACCTTAGCAATCAGCCCCAGCATTTT. This translates into CAWSVPKTRTDLSNQPQHF.

This clonotype appeared a few times. This CDR3 is CASSFPPGLAGTGETQYF. CDR3 nucleotide sequence: TGTGCCAGCAGTTTCCCTCCGGGACTAGCGGGAACGGGGGAGACCCAGTACTTC. The gene calls are TRBV12-3 or TRBV12-4 and TRBJ2-5; 13 nucleotides line up with TRBD2. J was trimmed by 5 bases and V by 3 bases; bases with no gene match: 12. The CDR3 loop spans 18 amino acids.

This chain links TRBV28 with TRBJ2-1, with 7 bases matching TRBD2. Trimming at V came to 7 bases and at J to 7 bases, leaving 7 bases not matched to a gene. The germline V gene has CDR1 MDHEN and CDR2 SYDVKM. This CDR3 is 13 amino acids long. The CDR3 region is CASNPLGGNEQFF. The CDR3 bases are TGTGCCAGCAACCCGCTGGGAGGGAATGAGCAGTTCTTC.

This clonotype was seen a few times. This chain uses TRBV7-7 with TRBJ2-3; D is uncertain. V dropped 5 bases and J dropped 5 bases, with 8 bases sitting between them. Germline CDR1 is SSHAT and CDR2 is FNYEAQ (reference sequence). The CDR3 is 12 residues long. CDR3 sequence reads: CASSAGRDTQYF. Written as DNA, the CDR3 is TGTGCCAGCAGCGCCGGGCGAGATACGCAGTATTTT.

The J gene is TRBJ2-7, the V gene TRBV4-3; 14 positions agree with TRBD2. The germline CDR1 and CDR2 sequences are LGHNA and YSLEER. Unmatched junction bases numbered 7, after V lost 3 bases and J lost 6 bases. The length of the CDR3 is 16 residues. CDR3 nucleotides: TGCGCCAGCAGCCAGACTAGCGGGAGGGCCGACTCCGAGCAGTACTTC. Amino acids: CASSQTSGRADSEQYF.

CDR3 sequence: CASSTGGTYNNEQFF. CDR3 nucleotide sequence: TGTGCCAGCAGCACAGGCGGGACATATAACAATGAGCAGTTCTTC. The genes are TRBV7-2 and TRBJ2-1; D tentatively reads TRBD1 or TRBD2 (6 bases each). This CDR3 comprises 15 residues. Per the germline V gene, CDR1 is SGHTA and CDR2 is FQGNSA. Trimming took 5 bases from V and 5 from J, leaving 16 bases between them.

The chain uses TRBV7-2 and TRBJ1-5; 7 bases align to TRBD1. V lost 7 bases to trimming and J lost 5 bases; unmatched junction nucleotides: 5. CDR1 and CDR2 (germline): SGHTA, FQGNSA. This CDR3 is built from 13 residues. The CDR3 is CASTGTEDQPQHF. CDR3 nucleotide sequence: TGTGCCAGCACCGGGACAGAAGATCAGCCCCAGCATTTT.

The CDR3 protein is CASSLFAGADNEKLFF. Here the CDR3 DNA reads TGTGCCAGCAGTTTATTTGCGGGAGCGGATAATGAAAAACTGTTTTTT. The V gene is TRBV28, the J gene TRBJ1-4; D gene ambiguous. From germline, CDR1 is MDHEN and CDR2 SYDVKM. The CDR3 is made up of 16 amino acids. V was pared by 1 base and J by 4 bases, with 13 bases between.

This clonotype was observed a few times. This chain joins TRBV20-1 and TRBJ2-1, with 9 bases identical to TRBD2. The J segment lost 6 bases and the V segment lost 7 bases, leaving 10 bases of the junction unmatched. The CDR3 is 14 amino acids. CDR1 and CDR2 (germline): DFQATT, SNEGSKA (reference sequence). The CDR3 sequence is CSVVGLARGNEQFF. The CDR3 DNA reads as TGCAGTGTTGTAGGACTAGCGAGGGGCAATGAGCAGTTCTTC.

The chain couples TRBV20-1 to TRBJ2-4; perhaps TRBD2 as D (6 bases). The CDR3 extends over 16 amino acids. Looked up from germline, CDR1 is DFQATT and CDR2 is SNEGSKA (reference sequence). Trimming shortened V by 1 base and J by 3 bases, and 16 bases separated the two germline ends. CDR3 protein: CSARAHMAGGKNIQYF. As DNA, the CDR3 is TGCAGTGCTAGAGCTCACATGGCCGGGGGCAAAAACATTCAGTACTTC.

This clonotype was counted between two and nine times. The chain uses TRBV20-1 and TRBJ1-1; D might be TRBD1 (6 bases). V lost 0 bases and J 0 bases, leaving 11 bases between the germline ends. From germline, CDR1 is DFQATT and CDR2 SNEGSKA (reference sequence). CDR3 length: 15 amino acids. The CDR3 nucleotides are TGCAGTGCTAGAGAACCCAGGGGTTTGAACACTGAAGCTTTCTTT. It translates to CSAREPRGLNTEAFF.